This TCR beta chain was sequenced during a study of T-cell memory formation after mild COVID-19. Study summary: TCR clusters were mostly confined to one donor each.

This clonotype was detected only a few times. The V end was cut by 0 bases, the J end by 4 bases, with 7 bases between. The CDR3 spans 14 residues. Germline CDR1 is KGHDR and CDR2 is SFDVKD. TCRdb re-called the 5' RACE reads with MiXCR, one entry per CDR3 protein. This sample yields about 430,000 distinct CDR3 sequences, of which about a sixth are seen a single time; roughly 21% belongs to the top ten. The source of this sequence is a man younger than 35 who had mild COVID-19 (a few samples of this study predate the infection). Cell type and time point are not known. The V call is TRBV24-1, the J call TRBJ2-3, with D uncertain. The sample was PBMCs or a T cell subset sorted from them (not recorded which). CDR3 nucleotide sequence: TGTGCCACCAGTGATTTGCCCCAGCCAGATACGCAGTATTTT. Protein product: CATSDLPQPDTQYF.